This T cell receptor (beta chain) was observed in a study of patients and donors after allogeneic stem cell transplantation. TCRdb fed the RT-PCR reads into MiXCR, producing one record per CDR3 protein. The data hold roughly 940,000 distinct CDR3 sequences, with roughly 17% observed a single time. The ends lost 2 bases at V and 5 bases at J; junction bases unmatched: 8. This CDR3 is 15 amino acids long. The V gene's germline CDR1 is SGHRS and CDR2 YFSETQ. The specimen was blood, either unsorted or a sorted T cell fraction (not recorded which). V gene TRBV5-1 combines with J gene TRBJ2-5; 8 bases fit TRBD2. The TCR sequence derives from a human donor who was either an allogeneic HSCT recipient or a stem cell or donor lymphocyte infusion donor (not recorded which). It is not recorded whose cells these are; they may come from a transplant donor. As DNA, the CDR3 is TGCGCCAGCAGCTTACGCCCAGCTAGCGGGGAGACCCAGTACTTC. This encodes CASSLRPASGETQYF.